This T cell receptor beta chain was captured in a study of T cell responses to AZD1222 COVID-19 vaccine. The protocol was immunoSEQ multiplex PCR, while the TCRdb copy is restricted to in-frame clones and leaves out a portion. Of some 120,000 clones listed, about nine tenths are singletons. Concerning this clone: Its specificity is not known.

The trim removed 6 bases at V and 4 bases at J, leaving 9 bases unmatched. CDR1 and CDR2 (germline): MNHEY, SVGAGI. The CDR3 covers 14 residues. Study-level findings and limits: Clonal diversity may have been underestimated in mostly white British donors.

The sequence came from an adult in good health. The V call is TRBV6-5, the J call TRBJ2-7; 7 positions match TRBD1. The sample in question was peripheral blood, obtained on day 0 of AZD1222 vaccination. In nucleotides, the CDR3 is TGTGCCAGCAGGTTGGGACAGCCTTTATACGAGCAGTACTTC. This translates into CASRLGQPLYEQYF.